Sequencing of this T cell receptor beta chain was carried out in a study of shared clonotypes between healthy human individuals (dated by TCRdb to about 2020). With respect to the entire study: The cohort included a few men and two women between 18 and 49 years of age. For each donor, CD4 naive and CD4 memory were each given three plates, CD8 naive was given two plates, and CD8 memory was given one plate. Blood TCR repertoires of five healthy adults were deeply sequenced to estimate repertoire size and the extent of clonotype sharing between individuals. Per donor, leukapheresis produced somewhere between about 0.9 and 9.5 billion PBMCs. Different laboratories and diverse techniques were used to prepare libraries and sequence TCR repertoires, to increase sequencing depth and limit assay-specific biases. General findings and caveats noted by the study authors: Compared with non-shared clonotypes, clonotypes shared by all four sorted-subset donors had higher generation probabilities. Naive subsets generally had larger estimated clonotype richness than memory subsets did. Pairwise subsampling led to the expectation that sequencing depth would affect the degree of clonotype sharing among donors. Because the study included a small number of donors, the genetic and exposure-history diversity represented was limited. Sampling was restricted to blood, and TCR repertoires in tissue are likely to differ from TCR repertoires in blood. Across a handful of donors, around 5.4% of naive CD4, approximately 3.5% of naive CD8, 2% to 2.5% of memory CD4, and approximately 0.4% of memory CD8 clonotypes were shared. Even with the large sequencing depth, rarefaction of the sorted-subset datasets indicated that sequencing was incomplete.

Using the deep immunoSEQ assay, multiplex PCR amplified TCR CDR3 regions from genomic DNA. Genomic DNA extracted from each cell subset was distributed evenly over all wells of several immunoSEQ 96-well plates, and each plate served as one replicate. For sorted subsets, each replicate PCR was loaded with 200 ng genomic DNA, equivalent to 30,000 to 35,000 T cell genomes. Purified libraries were quantified with a Qubit 3.0 fluorometer, sized on a Bioanalyzer 2100, and re-quantified with the KAPA Library Quantification kit. Every immunoSEQ 96-well plate was sequenced on a separate single-read 150-cycle Illumina NextSeq 550 flow cell. As for the authors' bioinformatics: Because only junctional sequences without quality scores were contained in the immunoSEQ output, filtering matching that applied to full-length reads could not be performed. To assign V/J genes and CDR3, sequences were annotated against IMGT germline references using PyIR, a Python wrapper for IgBLAST v1.9. Reads were removed for weak V/J assignments (E-value above 1e-6), missing CDR3, stop codons, out-of-frame junctions, or ambiguous translated residues. V3J clonotypes were defined as sequences sharing an identical inferred V gene, J gene, and CDR3 amino acid sequence. Percentage overlap between repertoires was calculated by dividing the number of shared unique clonotypes by the size of the smaller repertoire. RTK rarefaction, the Chao1 estimator, and Recon v2.1 estimates of unobserved clonotypes were used to assess repertoire richness. Generation probabilities for all TCRbeta clonotypes obtained by the gDNA method from a few donors were computed using OLGA. TCRdb retrieved this table from immuneACCESS and kept in-frame rearrangements only. Not all clones are present; in checked studies, unresolved V genes account for under half, and no reason is known for the remainder. V, J and clone size are taken as reported in that table, and D and trimming were inferred from the DNA itself. Counted in this sample were some 2.1 million clones; 95% of them appeared once. The ten top clones hold roughly 0.13% of the sample.

The donors were healthy, HIV-negative adults who had no recently reported acute infections or vaccinations. Every donor was a Caucasian adult living in Nashville, Tennessee, USA. CD4+ T cells were enriched by magnetic negative selection; naive cells were then positively selected on CD45RA, and the negative fraction formed the memory subset. After blood collection by leukapheresis, PBMCs were isolated using Ficoll-Histopaque density gradient centrifugation and then cryopreserved in the vapor phase of liquid nitrogen. Analytical flow cytometry was used to check the purity and quantity of every magnetically sorted T cell population. From each sorted fraction, genomic DNA was isolated and quantified by UV absorbance on a Nanodrop 2000c. Concerning this clone: The clone's antigen remains unknown. No much larger clone is present one base from it, and per-base qualities are unavailable.

The germline V gene specifies KGHSH as CDR1 and LQKENI as CDR2. The trim is 0 bases for V and 7 bases for J, with a gap of 16 bases between the germline ends. From the cysteine up to the phenylalanine, the CDR3 has a length of 16 residues. CDR3 DNA only is kept here, 48 bases in frame from base 1. The sequence was collected from a man between 18 and 35 years old in good health. Sequenced sample: naive CD4+ T cells sorted from blood. Reading the label with the study, this specimen's cell subset or site is: CD45RA+ positively selected. The V and J genes are TRBV18 and TRBJ1-5; TRBD1 could be the D gene, as 6 bases match. The CDR3 region reads CASSPPGHARGQPQHF. The DNA reads as follows: TGTGCCAGCTCACCACCAGGACACGCCAGGGGACAGCCCCAGCATTTT.